The T cell receptor (beta chain) under discussion was sequenced for a study of cytomegalovirus exposure and HLA in healthy donors. The study's findings and limits: Most subjects' HLA-A and HLA-B alleles were reportedly predicted from TCR beta sequences. Later genetic work tied a missense DCLRE1C variant to beta-chain V and J trimming. The authors enumerated over 150 TCR beta chains as linked to cytomegalovirus. Whilst most TCR sequences proved rare, a subset of public TCRs occurred across many donors.

This clone was seen more than once but under ten times. Its antigen is still unknown. Both 60 Vbeta primers and 13 Jbeta primers went into the PCR. Profiled with immunoSEQ multiplex PCR; TCRdb holds only in-frame clones, not every one. The table includes 80,000 or so clones, about 60% detected once. Sequenced material: PBMCs. The clonotype was recovered from a man younger than 45 in good health and CMV-seropositive.

The CDR3 loop reads CSVDRFQETQYF. In nucleotides, the CDR3 is TGCAGCGTTGATCGGTTCCAAGAGACCCAGTACTTC. The J gene is TRBJ2-5, the V gene TRBV29-1, with D hard to call. The CDR3 has 12 residues. Deletions cut 3 bases from V and 1 base from J, with 6 bases between. CDR1 is SQVTM and CDR2 is ANQGSEA in the germline V gene.